One sample yielded the 17 T cell receptor beta chains listed below, sequenced in a study of identical twins. TCRdb redid the calling of the 5' RACE reads with MiXCR, one entry per CDR3 protein. The sample has a few hundred thousand distinct CDR3 sequences; roughly 9.9% are singletons. These sequences were also reported in another study, on yellow fever vaccine responses in identical twins.

The sample taken for sequencing was PBMCs. The receptors derive from a woman aged 18-35 years in good health.

This clonotype was counted a few times. The V and J genes are TRBV20-1 and TRBJ2-2; 10 positions match TRBD2. The CDR3 spans 21 residues. Trimming took 0 bases from V and 0 from J; bases not matched to a gene: 16. The germline CDR1 and CDR2 sequences are DFQATT and SNEGSKA (reference sequence). The CDR3 DNA is TGCAGTGCTAGAGATCCCCCTAGCGGGAGTGCCCTTTCAACGAACACCGGGGAGCTGTTTTTT. Its translation: CSARDPPSGSALSTNTGELFF.

This clonotype was detected only a few times. The chain combines TRBV25-1 with TRBJ2-1; TRBD2 matches 8 bases. V shed 3 bases and J 3 bases; nucleotides not matched to a gene: 4. Germline V gene data show CDR1 as MGHDK and CDR2 as SYGVNS. The CDR3 sequence is 15 residues long. The CDR3 loop is CASSDPGRDYNEQFF. The CDR3 nucleotides are TGTGCCAGCAGTGACCCCGGGAGGGACTACAATGAGCAGTTCTTC. Variable domain in full (rest from reference TRBV25-1 and TRBJ2-1): EADIYQTPRYLVIGTGKKITLECSQTMGHDKMYWYQQDPGMELHLIHYSYGVNSTEKGDLSSESTVSRIRTEHFPLTLESARPSHTSQYLCASSDPGRDYNEQFFGPGTRLTVL.

The rearrangement links TRBV6-2 or TRBV6-3 to TRBJ2-1; D is possibly TRBD2 (6 bases). Germline V gene sequence: CDR1 MNHEY, CDR2 SVGEGT. There are 14 residues in the CDR3. Trimming stripped 11 bases from V and 3 bases from J, with 17 bases between. The CDR3 region has the DNA TGTGCCGGGTCAAAAAGCGGGTACTACAATGAGCAGTTCTTC. This codes for CAGSKSGYYNEQFF.

A few counts support this clonotype. The genes are TRBV30 and TRBJ2-7, with TRBD2 matching over 8 bases. CDR1 GTSNPN and CDR2 SVGIG come from the germline V gene (reference sequence). There are 14 residues in the CDR3. V lost 2 bases, J lost 6 bases, and 9 bases stayed unmatched. CDR3 sequence: CAWSPRGGLAEQYF. CDR3 DNA sequence: TGTGCCTGGAGTCCCCGGGGGGGGCTGGCCGAGCAGTACTTC.

This clonotype was found a few times. This chain links TRBV9 with TRBJ2-7, with D possibly called TRBD1 or TRBD2 (6 bases each). Deletions cut 4 bases from V and 2 bases from J, with 13 bases between. Looked up from germline, CDR1 is SGDLS and CDR2 is YYNGEE. CDR3 size: 14 residues. CDR3 DNA sequence: TGTGCCAGCAGCACCGGAGGGGGACCCTACGAGCAGTACTTC. Translated: CASSTGGGPYEQYF.

This clonotype was counted a few times. The CDR3 reads CASSLFSGNPTDTQYF. Here the CDR3 DNA reads TGCGCCAGCAGCTTGTTCTCAGGGAACCCCACAGATACGCAGTATTTT. The V call is TRBV5-1, the J call TRBJ2-3; tentative D call: TRBD1 (5 bases). The V gene lost 1 base and the J gene lost 2 bases, with 14 bases spanning the gap. The CDR3 is 16 residues long. CDR1 and CDR2 (germline): SGHRS, YFSETQ.

The rearrangement joins TRBV29-1 to TRBJ2-2; D unresolved. Germline assignment: CDR1 SQVTM and CDR2 ANQGSEA. This CDR3 has 14 amino acids. V shed 2 bases and J shed 1 base, with 8 bases lying between them. CDR3 sequence reads: CSVERKWNTGELFF. CDR3 coding DNA: TGCAGCGTTGAAAGAAAATGGAACACCGGGGAGCTGTTTTTT.

The J gene is TRBJ2-7, the V gene TRBV7-2, with TRBD2 matching 8 bases. Trimming took 1 base from V and 2 from J; bases not matched to a gene: 4. Germline V CDR1 and CDR2: SGHTA, FQGNSA. This CDR3 contains 15 residues. In DNA, the CDR3 is TGTGCCAGCAGCTTAGGTCCGGGGGGGACCTACGAGCAGTACTTC. It translates to CASSLGPGGTYEQYF. Based on the CDR3 plus reference TRBV7-2 and TRBJ2-7, the full variable domain is GAGVSQSPSNKVTEKGKDVELRCDPISGHTALYWYRQSLGQGLEFLIYFQGNSAPDKSGLPSDRFSAERTGGSVSTLTIQRTQQEDSAVYLCASSLGPGGTYEQYFGPGTRLTVT.

The genes are TRBV7-6 and TRBJ2-2, with 8 bases fitting TRBD1. Germline V gives CDR1 SGHVS, CDR2 FNYEAQ. This CDR3 is built from 15 residues. The V gene end was trimmed by 4 bases and the J gene end by 4 bases; junction bases not matched to a gene: 5. CDR3: CASSSRQGTTGELFF. CDR3 in DNA: TGTGCCAGCAGCTCCAGACAGGGGACCACCGGGGAGCTGTTTTTT.

At least ten counts were recorded for this clonotype. The chain recombines TRBV5-1 with TRBJ2-6, with D uncertain. The CDR3 contains 17 residues. The V gene lost 2 bases and the J gene lost 1 base, with 13 bases spanning the gap. Germline assignment: CDR1 SGHRS and CDR2 YFSETQ. CDR3 residues: CASSFASERSGANVLTF. The CDR3, as DNA: TGCGCCAGCAGCTTCGCGTCGGAAAGGTCTGGGGCCAACGTCCTGACTTTC.

This clonotype was recorded at least ten times. The CDR3 sequence is CASSQGAFNTEAFF. The CDR3 bases are TGTGCCAGCAGCCAAGGTGCGTTTAACACTGAAGCTTTCTTT. The V gene is TRBV3-1, the J gene TRBJ1-1; no definite D call. V was shortened by 1 base and J by 2 bases, with 8 bases between the two germline ends. Germline assignment: CDR1 LGHDT and CDR2 YNNKEL (reference sequence). CDR3 length: 14 residues.

This chain joins TRBV2 and TRBJ2-3; 7 bases fit TRBD2. CDR1 and CDR2 (germline): SNHLY, FYNNEI. Trimming removed 10 bases from V and 3 bases from J; junction bases left unmatched: 10. The CDR3 covers 14 residues. As DNA, the CDR3 is TGTGCCAACCCGCCCGGGACTACAACAGATACGCAGTATTTT. Translation: CANPPGTTTDTQYF.

This clonotype was found a few times. The chain couples TRBV12-3 or TRBV12-4 to TRBJ2-5; TRBD2 aligns across 11 bases. The CDR3 has 15 amino acids. J was trimmed by 2 bases and V by 5 bases; bases with no gene match: 4. The CDR3 DNA is TGTGCCAGCAGTAAAGGACTAGCGGGTCAAGAGACCCAGTACTTC. This codes for CASSKGLAGQETQYF.

V and J are TRBV28 and TRBJ2-1; 8 bases fit TRBD2. The CDR3 is 19 amino acids. Losses at the gene ends were 3 bases for V and 0 bases for J; bases not matched to a gene: 13. Germline V gives CDR1 MDHEN, CDR2 SYDVKM. The CDR3: CASSFLAGSLRSSYNEQFF. CDR3 nucleotide sequence: TGTGCCAGCAGTTTCTTAGCGGGATCCCTCAGGAGCTCCTACAATGAGCAGTTCTTC.

The rearrangement uses TRBV19 and TRBJ1-2; D not certain. The CDR3 length is 13 residues. The ends were cut back, 3 bases at V and 3 bases at J, with 8 bases in the middle. Germline values: CDR1 LNHDA, CDR2 SQIVND (reference sequence). CDR3 sequence reads: CASSIGWDYGYTF. In DNA, the CDR3 is TGTGCCAGTAGTATCGGGTGGGACTATGGCTACACCTTC.

This clonotype came up many times. DNA for the CDR3: TGTGCCAGCAGTTTCCCCAGCGTCAACACCGGGGAGCTGTTTTTT. This translates into CASSFPSVNTGELFF. This sequence joins TRBV28 and TRBJ2-2, with D unresolved. This CDR3 spans 15 amino acids. Trimming removed 3 bases at V and 2 bases at J, with 10 bases between. Germline assignment: CDR1 MDHEN and CDR2 SYDVKM.

The rearrangement joins TRBV3-1 to TRBJ2-6, with D tentatively TRBD1 (5 bases). Germline CDR1 is LGHDT and CDR2 is YNNKEL (reference sequence). Deletions cut 4 bases from V and 1 base from J, with 8 bases between. The CDR3 totals 15 residues. The CDR3 DNA reads as TGTGCCAGCAGCCCCAGGGAATCTGGGGCCAACGTCCTGACTTTC. Amino acid sequence: CASSPRESGANVLTF.